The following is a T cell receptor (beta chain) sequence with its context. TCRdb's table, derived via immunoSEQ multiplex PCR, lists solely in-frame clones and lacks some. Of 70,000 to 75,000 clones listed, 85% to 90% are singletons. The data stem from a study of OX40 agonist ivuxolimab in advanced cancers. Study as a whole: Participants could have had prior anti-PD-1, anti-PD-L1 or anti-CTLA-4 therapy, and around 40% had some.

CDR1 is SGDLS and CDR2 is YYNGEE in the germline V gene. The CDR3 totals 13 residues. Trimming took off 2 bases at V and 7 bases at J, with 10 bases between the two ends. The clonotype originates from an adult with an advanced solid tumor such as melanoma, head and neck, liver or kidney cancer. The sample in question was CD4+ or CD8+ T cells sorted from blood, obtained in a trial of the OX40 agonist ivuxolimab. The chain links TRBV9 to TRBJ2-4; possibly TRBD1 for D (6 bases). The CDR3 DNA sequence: TGTGCCAGCAGCGTCGGGCAGGGGAACATTCAGTACTTC. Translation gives CASSVGQGNIQYF.